Below, 20 T cell receptor beta chains from the same sample are listed, as sequenced in a study of blood T cell repertoires in COVID-19. Generated by immunoSEQ multiplex PCR, the TCRdb table keeps only in-frame clones and is missing some. The sample includes about 300,000 clones, about 89% of them seen just once. The sample taken for sequencing was peripheral blood. These receptors all stem from a woman aged 25 to 39 with COVID-19, enrolled during active disease.

This chain links TRBV20-1 with TRBJ2-2; no definite D call. The CDR3 consists of 11 residues. V gave up 4 bases and J gave up 3 bases, with 3 bases separating them. Germline V lookup: CDR1 DFQATT, CDR2 SNEGSKA (reference sequence). The CDR3 is CSATDTGELFF. The CDR3 region has the DNA TGCAGTGCTACCGACACCGGGGAGCTGTTTTTT.

This chain joins TRBV1 and TRBJ2-5; TRBD2, as called in the table, went unchecked against the DNA. TRBV1 is labeled a pseudogene. The CDR3 totals 15 residues. This CDR3 is CTSSQETSLVETQYF. The CDR3 DNA reads as TGCACCAGCAGCCAAGAGACTAGCTTAGTGGAGACCCAGTACTTC.

J is TRBJ2-2 and V is TRBV5-1; tentatively, D is TRBD2 (6 bases). The CDR3 loop spans 15 amino acids. Germline-derived CDR1 and CDR2 are SGHRS and YFSETQ. Trimming took 3 bases from V and 2 from J, leaving 11 bases between them. The CDR3 sequence is CASSSGTFNTGELFF. In DNA, the CDR3 is TGCGCCAGCAGCTCCGGGACTTTCAACACCGGGGAGCTGTTTTTT.

The chain links TRBV27 to TRBJ2-2; TRBD2 might be the D (6 bases). The CDR3 sequence is 16 residues long. Germline V gives CDR1 MNHEY, CDR2 SMNVEV (reference sequence). V was pared by 6 bases and J by 2 bases, with 16 bases between. The CDR3 region has the DNA TGTGCCAGCAGCCGGGGGTATGCGGGAAACACCGGGGAGCTGTTTTTT. It yields the protein CASSRGYAGNTGELFF.

The gene calls are TRBV6-6 and TRBJ1-6; the D gene is possibly TRBD1 (6 bases). Germline assignment: CDR1 MNHNY and CDR2 SVGAGI (reference sequence). The CDR3 is 14 residues long. The V and J ends lost 2 bases and 6 bases respectively, with 8 bases between them. DNA of the CDR3: TGTGCCAGCAGTTACGCGGACAGTAATTCACCCCTCCACTTT. Protein: CASSYADSNSPLHF.

The chain combines TRBV10-3 with TRBJ2-1; 8 bases map to TRBD1. The length of the CDR3 is 15 residues. V gave up 6 bases and J gave up 2 bases; unmatched junction bases: 6. Germline V gene data show CDR1 as ENHRY and CDR2 as SYGVKD. The CDR3 sequence: CAISPTGGTYNEQFF. The CDR3 DNA reads as TGTGCCATCAGCCCCACAGGGGGAACCTACAATGAGCAGTTCTTC.

As to this clone: This CDR3 is also generated by other DNA sequences in the sample. The V and J genes are TRBV7-9 and TRBJ1-1; D may be TRBD1 (5 bases). The germline gives CDR1 SEHNR, CDR2 FQNEAQ (reference sequence). The CDR3 runs 14 residues. V dropped 1 base and J dropped 1 base, with 7 bases sitting between them. The CDR3 here is CASSLVGGNTEAFF. CDR3 bases: TGTGCCAGCAGCTTAGTCGGGGGGAACACTGAAGCTTTCTTT.

The V and J genes are TRBV30 and TRBJ2-3, with D unclear. CDR1 is GTSNPN, CDR2 SVGIG, per germline (reference sequence). The CDR3 is 12 residues long. Trimming stripped 2 bases from V and 3 bases from J, with 6 bases between. For the CDR3, the DNA is TGTGCCTGGAGTCCCCCGACAGATACGCAGTATTTT. This sequence encodes CAWSPPTDTQYF.

There are a few counts of this clone. The rearrangement uses TRBV9 and TRBJ2-7; 8 nucleotides line up with TRBD1. V was clipped by 0 bases and J by 7 bases; unmatched bases: 3. The CDR3 runs to 13 residues. CDR1 is SGDLS and CDR2 is YYNGEE in the germline V gene. The chain's CDR3 is CASSVEDRDEQYF. CDR3 in DNA: TGTGCCAGCAGCGTAGAGGACAGGGATGAGCAGTACTTC.

V usage is TRBV24-1 and J usage is TRBJ2-1; the match to TRBD2 covers 7 bases. This CDR3 is built from 15 residues. Germline V gene sequence: CDR1 KGHDR, CDR2 SFDVKD. V lost 4 bases and J lost 9; bases outside the gene matches: 11. CDR3 sequence reads: CATSDAGTTASEQFF. CDR3 sequence (DNA): TGTGCCACCAGTGACGCTGGGACTACGGCTAGTGAGCAGTTCTTC.

V usage is TRBV27 and J usage is TRBJ1-1; the match to TRBD1 covers 7 bases. This CDR3 is built from 12 residues. Unmatched junction bases numbered 5, after V lost 5 bases and J lost 8 bases. Germline CDR1 reads MNHEY; CDR2 reads SMNVEV (reference sequence). In DNA form, the CDR3 reads TGTGCCAGCAGTACTCCGACAGGGGAAGCTTTCTTT. Protein product: CASSTPTGEAFF.

This rearrangement joins TRBV6-4 to TRBJ1-6; TRBD1 might be the D (6 bases). CDR3 length: 13 amino acids. V dropped 6 bases and J dropped 9 bases, with 12 bases sitting between them. The V gene's germline CDR1 is MRHNA and CDR2 SNTAGT. CDR3 coding DNA: TGTGCCAGCAGGCCGGGACATACTTCACCCCTCCACTTT. The encoded protein is CASRPGHTSPLHF.

This sequence joins TRBV7-9 and TRBJ2-2; 7 nucleotides agree with TRBD1. This CDR3 is built from 14 residues. V was clipped by 6 bases and J by 4 bases; unmatched bases: 5. Per the germline V gene, CDR1 is SEHNR and CDR2 is FQNEAQ (reference sequence). Written as DNA, the CDR3 is TGTGCCAGCAGTCCAAACAGGGGCACCGGGGAGCTGTTTTTT. Its translation is CASSPNRGTGELFF.

The chain employs TRBV2 and TRBJ2-2; tentatively, D is TRBD2 (5 bases). This CDR3 is 15 amino acids long. The V gene lost 2 bases and the J gene lost 4 bases, with 11 bases spanning the gap. Germline V CDR1 and CDR2: SNHLY, FYNNEI. The CDR3: CASSEWSGATGELFF. In DNA, the CDR3 is TGTGCCAGCAGTGAATGGAGCGGTGCCACCGGGGAGCTGTTTTTT. Full variable domain (missing parts from reference TRBV2 and TRBJ2-2): EPEVTQTPSHQVTQMGQEVILRCVPISNHLYFYWYRQILGQKVEFLVSFYNNEISEKSEIFDDQFSVERPDGSNFTLKIRSTKLEDSAMYFCASSEWSGATGELFFGEGSRLTVL.

The rearrangement joins TRBV12-3 or TRBV12-4 to TRBJ1-2; D unresolved. This CDR3 comprises 13 residues. Deletions cut 3 bases from V and 8 bases from J, with 13 bases between. The CDR3 DNA reads as TGTGCCAGCAGTTTTAACACAGCTGGGGGCTACACCTTC. This sequence encodes CASSFNTAGGYTF.

The V call is TRBV19, the J call TRBJ2-5; the D gene is possibly TRBD2 (5 bases). V was clipped by 0 bases and J by 4 bases, with 6 bases between them. CDR3 length: 13 amino acids. CDR1 is LNHDA and CDR2 is SQIVND in the germline V gene (reference sequence). The CDR3: CASSIDRGETQYF. The CDR3 DNA is TGTGCCAGTAGTATAGACCGGGGAGAGACCCAGTACTTC. The whole variable domain, filled in from reference TRBV19 and TRBJ2-5, reads DGGITQSPKYLFRKEGQNVTLSCEQNLNHDAMYWYRQDPGQGLRLIYYSQIVNDFQKGDIAEGYSVSREKKESFPLTVTSAQKNPTAFYLCASSIDRGETQYFGPGTRLLVL.

CDR3 nucleotides: TGTGCCTGGATGCCGGGGGGCCCGGACACTGAAGCTTTCTTT. It codes for CAWMPGGPDTEAFF. This rearrangement joins TRBV30 to TRBJ1-1, with D possibly being TRBD1 (6 bases). V was shortened by 4 bases and J by 3 bases, with 15 bases between the two germline ends. The V gene's germline CDR1 is GTSNPN and CDR2 SVGIG (reference sequence). This CDR3 is built from 14 residues.

V gene TRBV24-1 combines with J gene TRBJ2-3, with 10 bases fitting TRBD2. Trimming removed 3 bases from V and 5 bases from J; junction bases left unmatched: 4. The germline gives CDR1 KGHDR, CDR2 SFDVKD. This CDR3 is 15 amino acids long. Here the CDR3 reads CATSDEASGRDTQYF. CDR3 sequence (DNA): TGTGCCACCAGTGATGAGGCTAGCGGGAGAGATACGCAGTATTTT.

This CDR3 reads CASSQDEGGPRGTDTQYF. CDR3 bases: TGTGCCAGCAGCCAAGATGAAGGGGGCCCCCGGGGCACAGATACGCAGTATTTT. The chain has TRBV3-1 (or the pseudogene TRBV3-2) and TRBJ2-3; 7 nucleotides line up with TRBD1. CDR3 size: 18 residues. CDR1 and CDR2 (germline): LGHDT, YNNKEL (reference sequence). V shed 0 bases, J shed 1 base, and the junction held 10 bases outside the gene matches.

The CDR3 bases are TGTGCCAGCAGTGAATGGGGCGGGAGTCACCACAATGAGCAGTTCTTC. Protein sequence: CASSEWGGSHHNEQFF. The gene calls are TRBV6-4 and TRBJ2-1; TRBD2 agrees at 7 bases. With 3 bases clipped from V and 5 bases from J, the junction kept 10 bases outside the gene matches. The CDR3 is made up of 16 amino acids. Per germline, CDR1 MRHNA and CDR2 SNTAGT.